This T cell receptor beta chain originates from a study of T cell responses to AZD1222 COVID-19 vaccine. General study results and limits: Repertoire collection took place solely once the T cell response had peaked. Spike was spanned by vaccine-associated CD4 TCRs, with dominance at 160-218 and 743-854.

CDR1 is SGHRS and CDR2 is YFSETQ in the germline V gene. V dropped 5 bases and J dropped 3 bases, with 15 bases sitting between them. This CDR3 contains 14 residues. Data came from immunoSEQ multiplex PCR; TCRdb stores just in-frame clones and leaves some out. The sample lists around 120,000 clones; approximately 89% were seen once. A remark on this clone: Antigen specificity is unknown.

This specimen was peripheral blood, taken on day 0 of AZD1222 vaccination. J is TRBJ2-7 and V is TRBV5-1, with a tentative D call TRBD2 (5 bases). The receptor's source is an adult in good health. The CDR3, as DNA: TGCGCCAGCAGTCTACGGACTCACAGCTACGAGCAGTACTTC. It codes for CASSLRTHSYEQYF.